Below, 24 T cell receptor beta chains from the same sample are listed, as sequenced in a study of neoadjuvant nivolumab and ipilimumab in lung cancer. Using immunoSEQ multiplex PCR, the repertoire was profiled, and TCRdb retains in-frame clones only, with some absent. This sample has fewer than 20,000 clones, with 60% to 80% found just once. The input for sequencing was tumor tissue, taken after neoadjuvant nivolumab, alone or with ipilimumab, at or shortly before surgery. The receptors here all came from an adult with non-small cell lung cancer.

The chain joins TRBV5-5 to TRBJ1-3, with 7 bases fitting TRBD1. There are 17 residues in the CDR3. The J segment lost 1 base and the V segment lost 0 bases, leaving 7 bases of the junction unmatched. Germline lookup yields CDR1 SGHKS and CDR2 YYEKEE (reference sequence). The DNA of the CDR3 is TGTGCCAGCAGCTTGGCGGCAGGGGGTGCGTCTGGAAACACCATATATTTT. This gives the protein CASSLAAGGASGNTIYF.

The rearrangement links TRBV18 to TRBJ2-7; D gene ambiguous. Germline V gives CDR1 KGHSH, CDR2 LQKENI. The CDR3 loop spans 13 amino acids. The V end lost 6 bases, the J end lost 2 bases, and 11 bases lay between the germline ends. The DNA of the CDR3 is TGTGCCAGCTCTGTCCGTCCTACCTACGAGCAGTACTTC. Amino acid sequence: CASSVRPTYEQYF.

The chain has TRBV19 and TRBJ1-2; no firm D call. V was pared by 3 bases and J by 7 bases, with 12 bases between. The CDR3 is made up of 13 amino acids. Germline CDR1 and CDR2: LNHDA and SQIVND (reference sequence). The CDR3 DNA reads TGTGCCAGTAGTATGGGGAATGGAGTTGGCTACACCTTC. This sequence encodes CASSMGNGVGYTF.

The chain joins TRBV10-2 to TRBJ2-5; no clear D. Germline-derived CDR1 and CDR2 are WSHSY and SAAADI. V gave up 2 bases and J gave up 2 bases, with 9 bases separating them. CDR3 length: 14 amino acids. The CDR3 region is CASSETSQQETQYF. The CDR3 region has the DNA TGCGCCAGCAGTGAGACGTCGCAGCAAGAGACCCAGTACTTC.

The chain links TRBV11-2 to TRBJ1-6; 7 bases agree with TRBD1. After removal of 1 base from V and 11 bases from J, the junction contained 11 bases not matched to a gene. The CDR3 extends over 16 amino acids. Germline CDR1 and CDR2: SGHAT and FQNNGV. The CDR3 is CASSLAYRGEEAPLHF. In nucleotides, the CDR3 is TGTGCCAGCAGCTTAGCATACAGGGGCGAGGAGGCACCCCTCCACTTT.

The J gene is TRBJ2-5, the V gene TRBV7-8; D uncertain. The V end was cut by 0 bases, the J end by 2 bases, with 10 bases between. The CDR3 is made up of 15 amino acids. Germline loops: CDR1 SGHVS, CDR2 FQNEAQ. CDR3 region: CASSLALAAQETQYF. The CDR3 coding sequence is TGTGCCAGCAGCTTAGCGCTGGCAGCTCAAGAGACCCAGTACTTC. Based on the CDR3 plus reference TRBV7-8 and TRBJ2-5, the full variable domain is GAGVSQSPRYKVAKRGQDVALRCDPISGHVSLFWYQQALGQGPEFLTYFQNEAQLDKSGLPSDRFFAERPEGSVSTLKIQRTQQEDSAVYLCASSLALAAQETQYFGPGTRLLVL.

This chain joins TRBV7-2 and TRBJ1-3, with D unresolved. Germline CDR1 SGHTA, CDR2 FQGNSA. V was cut by 5 bases and J by 2 bases, with 16 bases left in between. This CDR3 has 16 residues. CDR3 sequence (DNA): TGTGCCAGCAGCCTAACCCCAACGAGGGCTGGAAACACCATATATTTT. Encoded protein: CASSLTPTRAGNTIYF.

The chain recombines TRBV5-1 with TRBJ2-5; 15 nucleotides align to TRBD2. The CDR3 has 18 residues. After removal of 3 bases from V and 1 base from J, the junction contained 7 bases not matched to a gene. Germline V gives CDR1 SGHRS, CDR2 YFSETQ. CDR3 bases: TGCGCCAGCAGCTCTGGACTAGCGGGGGGGCGATCCCAAGAGACCCAGTACTTC. It translates to CASSSGLAGGRSQETQYF.

The chain recombines TRBV20-1 with TRBJ1-2; D is undetermined. Germline V gene lookup returns CDR1 DFQATT and CDR2 SNEGSKA (reference sequence). The length of the CDR3 is 8 residues. The CDR3 region has the DNA TGCAGAACTGGTGGCTACACCTTC. Its translation: CRTGGYTF.

The rearrangement uses TRBV7-2 and TRBJ2-5; perhaps TRBD1 as D (6 bases). Between the trimmed V and J ends, which lost 1 base and 2 bases, there was a span of 14 bases. This CDR3 spans 16 amino acids. Germline V gene data show CDR1 as SGHTA and CDR2 as FQGNSA. DNA of the CDR3: TGTGCCAGCAGCTTAGGGGTGGGGGCGCCACAAGAGACCCAGTACTTC. Translated, it gives CASSLGVGAPQETQYF.

As regards this clone: Distinct nucleotide sequences in the sample also encode this CDR3. This chain's CDR3 is CASSSRDRGNTEAFF. The CDR3 region has the DNA TGTGCCAGCAGTTCCCGGGACAGGGGCAACACTGAAGCTTTCTTT. The chain recombines TRBV6-6 with TRBJ1-1; 10 bases align to TRBD1. Germline trimming cut 4 bases from V and 2 bases from J; bases unmatched to any gene: 4. The CDR3 is 15 amino acids. Germline values: CDR1 MNHNY, CDR2 SVGAGI (reference sequence).

J is TRBJ2-5 and V is TRBV5-4; the match to TRBD2 covers 8 bases. The CDR3 is 16 amino acids. Germline CDR1 is SGHNT and CDR2 is YYREEE (reference sequence). The ends lost 6 bases at V and 5 bases at J; junction bases unmatched: 15. The CDR3 DNA follows: TGTGCCAGCATGCCCCGGGGGGGGGCACCCTCGGAGACCCAGTACTTC. Amino acids: CASMPRGGAPSETQYF.

V is TRBV2 and J is TRBJ2-1, with D perhaps matching TRBD1 (6 bases). Trimming shortened V by 6 bases and J by 10 bases, and 16 bases separated the two germline ends. This CDR3 spans 13 amino acids. Germline CDR1 reads SNHLY; CDR2 reads FYNNEI. The CDR3 coding sequence is TGTGCCAGCAGCTTTTCTAATACAGGGGAGCAGTTCTTC. Amino acid sequence: CASSFSNTGEQFF. Drawing the rest from reference TRBV2 and TRBJ2-1, the complete variable domain is EPEVTQTPSHQVTQMGQEVILRCVPISNHLYFYWYRQILGQKVEFLVSFYNNEISEKSEIFDDQFSVERPDGSNFTLKIRSTKLEDSAMYFCASSFSNTGEQFFGPGTRLTVL.

This clone has just a few counts. This chain connects TRBV10-3 to TRBJ1-6; D might be TRBD1 (6 bases). The CDR3 is 15 amino acids. The V end lost 10 bases, the J end lost 6 bases, and 19 bases lay between the germline ends. Per the germline V gene, CDR1 is ENHRY and CDR2 is SYGVKD. The CDR3 bases are TGTGCCACTAATGGAGGGGGGCGAAGTAATTCACCCCTCCACTTT. It is translated as CATNGGGRSNSPLHF.

The chain links TRBV11-1 to TRBJ2-5; D possibly uses TRBD1 or TRBD2 (5 bases each). This CDR3 contains 14 residues. V lost 5 bases and J lost 5, with 15 bases in between. The V gene's germline CDR1 is SGHAT and CDR2 FQDESV (reference sequence). The CDR3 loop is CASSARGRRETQYF. The CDR3 DNA sequence: TGTGCCAGCAGCGCTCGGGGCCGGAGGGAGACCCAGTACTTC.

The chain carries TRBV7-2 and TRBJ2-3, with 9 bases matching TRBD2. This CDR3 has 18 residues. The trim removed 1 base at V and 4 bases at J, leaving 12 bases unmatched. The germline gives CDR1 SGHTA, CDR2 FQGNSA. CDR3 amino acids: CASSLDPRRGGSADTQYF. CDR3 nucleotides: TGTGCCAGCAGCTTAGATCCCCGGCGGGGGGGCAGCGCAGATACGCAGTATTTT.

J is TRBJ2-1 and V is TRBV19; D may be TRBD1 (5 bases). V was cut by 5 bases and J by 6 bases, with 29 bases left in between. Germline V lookup: CDR1 LNHDA, CDR2 SQIVND (reference sequence). This CDR3 is 19 amino acids long. The CDR3, as DNA: TGTGCCAGTAGTTCTACCGGCCGAGCCCTGGGGCGGTTGGGCAATGAGCAGTTCTTC. Encoded protein: CASSSTGRALGRLGNEQFF.

This clone was recorded only once. V and J are TRBV6-1 and TRBJ2-1; D possibly corresponds to TRBD2 (6 bases). The CDR3 totals 13 residues. V was trimmed by 6 bases and J by 2 bases, leaving 8 bases between them. The V gene's germline CDR1 is MNHNS and CDR2 SASEGT. The CDR3 DNA reads TGTGCCAGCAGCGAGCGGGCCTACAATGAGCAGTTCTTC. Protein: CASSERAYNEQFF.

V usage is TRBV6-5 and J usage is TRBJ1-5, with D uncertain. Trimming stripped 6 bases from V and 1 base from J, with 10 bases between. Germline CDR1 is MNHEY and CDR2 is SVGAGI. CDR3 length: 14 amino acids. CDR3 protein: CASSALWSNQPQHF. The CDR3 region has the DNA TGTGCCAGCAGCGCCCTTTGGAGCAATCAGCCCCAGCATTTT.

The chain is built from TRBV5-1 and TRBJ2-5, with TRBD2 matching 8 bases. V trimming: 0 bases; J trimming: 5 bases; junction bases outside the gene matches: 3. Germline V gene data show CDR1 as SGHRS and CDR2 as YFSETQ. CDR3 length: 14 residues. DNA of the CDR3: TGCGCCAGCAGCTTGGGACTAGCGACGGAGACCCAGTACTTC. Translation: CASSLGLATETQYF.

The genes are TRBV2 and TRBJ2-5; 8 bases align to TRBD1. Germline trimming cut 6 bases from V and 5 bases from J; bases unmatched to any gene: 8. Germline V gene lookup returns CDR1 SNHLY and CDR2 FYNNEI. The CDR3 contains 14 residues. In DNA form, the CDR3 reads TGTGCCAGCAGCTCTACAGGGGGTCGGGAGACCCAGTACTTC. Its translation is CASSSTGGRETQYF.

V and J are TRBV6-5 and TRBJ2-3; D remains unclear. The CDR3 is 13 residues long. Germline V CDR1 and CDR2: MNHEY, SVGAGI. Trimming removed 8 bases at V and 0 bases at J, with 9 bases between. The CDR3 is CASSVQSTDTQYF. The CDR3 region has the DNA TGTGCCAGCTCGGTCCAGAGCACAGATACGCAGTATTTT.

This chain uses TRBV6-5 with TRBJ1-2, with TRBD1 as a possible D gene (5 bases). This CDR3 has 13 amino acids. The germline CDR1 and CDR2 sequences are MNHEY and SVGAGI. Trimming pared 4 bases from V and 2 bases from J, leaving 8 bases between. The CDR3 region has the DNA TGTGCCAGCAGTTTCGACAGAAACTATGGCTACACCTTC. Translation: CASSFDRNYGYTF.

V gene TRBV5-5 combines with J gene TRBJ1-5; D call uncertain. The V end was cut by 1 base, the J end by 4 bases, with 6 bases between. The CDR3 is made up of 13 amino acids. Germline V gives CDR1 SGHKS, CDR2 YYEKEE (reference sequence). CDR3 region: CASSLLSNQPQHF. Here the CDR3 DNA reads TGTGCCAGCAGCTTGCTTTCGAATCAGCCCCAGCATTTT.